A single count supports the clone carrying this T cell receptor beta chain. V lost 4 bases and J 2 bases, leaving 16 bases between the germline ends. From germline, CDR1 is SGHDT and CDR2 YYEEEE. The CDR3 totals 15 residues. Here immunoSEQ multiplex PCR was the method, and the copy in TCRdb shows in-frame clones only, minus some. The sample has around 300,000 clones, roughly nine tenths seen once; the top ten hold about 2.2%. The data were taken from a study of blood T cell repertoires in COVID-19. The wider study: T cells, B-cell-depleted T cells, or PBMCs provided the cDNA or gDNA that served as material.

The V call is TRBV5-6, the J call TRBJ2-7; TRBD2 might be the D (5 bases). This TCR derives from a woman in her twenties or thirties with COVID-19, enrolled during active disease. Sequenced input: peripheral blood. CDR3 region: CASSPPGGPPYEQYF. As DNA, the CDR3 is TGTGCCAGCAGCCCCCCCGGCGGGCCACCCTACGAGCAGTACTTC.